One sample yielded the 19 T cell receptor beta chains listed below, sequenced in a study of identical twins. TCRdb reanalysed the 5' RACE reads using MiXCR and keeps one entry per CDR3 protein. The repertoire holds roughly 690,000 distinct CDR3 sequences, with roughly 6% as singletons. Sequenced: naive T cells sorted from blood. The origin of the receptors is a man younger than 35 in good health.

This clonotype was counted ten times or more. V usage is TRBV20-1 and J usage is TRBJ2-2; D is undetermined. V lost 6 bases and J lost 3, with 14 bases in between. The CDR3 contains 14 residues. From germline, CDR1 is DFQATT and CDR2 SNEGSKA (reference sequence). CDR3 bases: TGCAGTGCCCCCGCTTCGCCGCACACCGGGGAGCTGTTTTTT. Its translation: CSAPASPHTGELFF.

The gene calls are TRBV7-9 and TRBJ1-2, with D unresolved. V lost 5 bases and J lost 4, with 17 bases in between. The CDR3 has 15 amino acids. CDR1 is SEHNR and CDR2 is FQNEAQ in the germline V gene (reference sequence). CDR3 amino acids: CASSPYRVSPYGYTF. In nucleotides, the CDR3 is TGTGCCAGCAGCCCCTATCGGGTATCCCCCTATGGCTACACCTTC.

This clonotype was seen repeatedly, ten times or more. The rearrangement uses TRBV5-1 and TRBJ2-5; 7 bases line up with TRBD1. The CDR3 has 15 amino acids. V lost 0 bases and J lost 3; bases outside the gene matches: 5. Germline V CDR1 and CDR2: SGHRS, YFSETQ. CDR3 protein: CASSLGDRTEETQYF. The CDR3, as DNA: TGCGCCAGCAGCTTGGGGGACAGAACAGAAGAGACCCAGTACTTC.

The chain recombines TRBV20-1 with TRBJ2-1, with 8 bases aligning to TRBD2. There are 14 residues in the CDR3. Germline V lookup: CDR1 DFQATT, CDR2 SNEGSKA (reference sequence). After removal of 6 bases from V and 8 bases from J, the junction contained 12 bases not matched to a gene. CDR3: CSAPASGRFDEQFF. DNA for the CDR3: TGCAGTGCCCCAGCTAGCGGGCGGTTCGATGAGCAGTTCTTC.

This clonotype was counted many times. This chain uses TRBV7-9 with TRBJ2-2; TRBD1 matches 7 bases. This CDR3 is 16 amino acids long. The germline V gene has CDR1 SEHNR and CDR2 FQNEAQ (reference sequence). Trimming removed 6 bases from V and 1 base from J; junction bases left unmatched: 8. CDR3 residues: CASSLTGVRNTGELFF. CDR3 coding DNA: TGTGCCAGCAGTTTAACAGGGGTTCGGAACACCGGGGAGCTGTTTTTT.

This clonotype was counted between two and nine times. This rearrangement joins TRBV3-1 to TRBJ2-1; possibly TRBD2 for D (6 bases). Deletions cut 1 base from V and 6 bases from J, with 22 bases between. This CDR3 comprises 18 residues. In germline, CDR1 is LGHDT, CDR2 YNNKEL (reference sequence). The CDR3 loop reads CASSQVTRLAGRRNEQFF. CDR3 DNA: TGTGCCAGCAGCCAAGTAACACGGCTGGCGGGAAGGCGCAATGAGCAGTTCTTC.

At least ten counts were recorded for this clonotype. The chain has TRBV12-3 or TRBV12-4 and TRBJ2-1; TRBD2 matches 11 bases. The CDR3 covers 14 residues. V gave up 8 bases and J gave up 9 bases; unmatched junction bases: 9. The CDR3 DNA follows: TGTGCCAGCCTGTCGTGGCTAGCGGGGGGTGAGCAGTTCTTC. Amino acids: CASLSWLAGGEQFF.

This clonotype showed up many times. The chain combines TRBV6-5 with TRBJ2-3; no firm D call. Trimming cost V 5 bases and J 6 bases, with 9 bases left between them. The CDR3 contains 12 residues. Germline V gene lookup returns CDR1 MNHEY and CDR2 SVGAGI. DNA for the CDR3: TGTGCCAGCAGTACACCCGGGGATACGCAGTATTTT. This codes for CASSTPGDTQYF.

This clonotype has a handful of counts. V is TRBV4-1 and J is TRBJ1-6; tentative D call: TRBD1 (5 bases). Germline V lookup: CDR1 MGHRA, CDR2 YSYEKL. The CDR3 runs 14 residues. Trimming took off 7 bases at V and 4 bases at J, with 11 bases between the two ends. Written as DNA, the CDR3 is TGCGCCAGCACGGAAGGGGCATATAATTCACCCCTCCACTTT. Translating gives CASTEGAYNSPLHF.

This clonotype occurred once. The chain joins TRBV7-2 to TRBJ2-1; either TRBD1 or TRBD2 may fit D (5 bases each). V was pared by 5 bases and J by 8 bases, with 19 bases between. Germline assignment: CDR1 SGHTA and CDR2 FQGNSA. This CDR3 comprises 15 residues. This CDR3 is CASSPPGATGHEQFF. The CDR3 nucleotides read TGTGCCAGCAGCCCCCCCGGGGCAACGGGCCATGAGCAGTTCTTC.

The genes are TRBV12-3 or TRBV12-4 and TRBJ2-7; D perhaps matches TRBD2 (6 bases). Trimming removed 3 bases from V and 6 bases from J, with 12 bases in between. CDR3 length equals 13 residues. DNA for the CDR3: TGTGCCAGCAGTTTGGGAGGTGGCCTCGAGCAGTACTTC. It encodes CASSLGGGLEQYF.

The chain uses TRBV4-1 and TRBJ2-1; D is unclear. Trimming took off 0 bases at V and 0 bases at J, with 9 bases between the two ends. Looked up from germline, CDR1 is MGHRA and CDR2 is YSYEKL. CDR3 length: 16 amino acids. The CDR3 coding sequence is TGCGCCAGCAGCCAAGAAGAACCCAGCTCCTACAATGAGCAGTTCTTC. Protein product: CASSQEEPSSYNEQFF.

This clonotype was picked up many times. This rearrangement joins TRBV3-1 to TRBJ2-1, with D possibly matching TRBD1 (6 bases). CDR1 is LGHDT, CDR2 YNNKEL, per germline (reference sequence). CDR3 length equals 12 residues. Trimming stripped 3 bases from V and 7 bases from J, with 7 bases between. The CDR3 DNA reads as TGTGCCAGCAGCCATGACAGGAATGAGCAGTTCTTC. Its protein is CASSHDRNEQFF.

This sequence joins TRBV9 and TRBJ2-2; D tentatively fits TRBD1 or TRBD2 (6 bases each). In germline, CDR1 is SGDLS, CDR2 YYNGEE. Between the trimmed V and J ends, which lost 6 bases and 1 base, there was a span of 19 bases. The CDR3 is 17 amino acids. CDR3 amino acids: CASTGGLSDVNTGELFF. The CDR3 DNA sequence: TGTGCCAGCACCGGGGGCCTCAGTGATGTGAACACCGGGGAGCTGTTTTTT.

This clonotype was seen many times. This rearrangement joins TRBV12-3 or TRBV12-4 to TRBJ2-5; TRBD2 matches 7 bases. The CDR3 sequence is 14 residues long. With 7 bases clipped from V and 5 bases from J, the junction kept 10 bases outside the gene matches. DNA of the CDR3: TGTGCCAGCACCCCCGGGGACTATGGGGAGACCCAGTACTTC. It encodes CASTPGDYGETQYF.

The rearrangement links TRBV7-2 to TRBJ1-1; a weak D match, TRBD1 (5 bases). V lost 0 bases, J lost 5 bases, and 10 bases lay in between. Per germline, CDR1 SGHTA and CDR2 FQGNSA. This CDR3 is 14 amino acids long. The CDR3: CASSLAQGGTEAFF. In nucleotides, the CDR3 is TGTGCCAGCAGCTTAGCCCAGGGAGGGACTGAAGCTTTCTTT.

There are many counts of this clonotype. The V and J genes are TRBV12-3 or TRBV12-4 and TRBJ1-1; TRBD1 is a possible D gene (5 bases). The CDR3 length is 18 residues. The V and J ends lost 0 bases and 0 bases respectively, with 17 bases between them. CDR3 in DNA: TGTGCCAGCAGTTTAGCGACGGGGGGGAATGCTTTGAACACTGAAGCTTTCTTT. Translating it yields CASSLATGGNALNTEAFF.

Many counts were recorded for this clonotype. The J gene is TRBJ2-7, the V gene TRBV20-1; 8 bases line up with TRBD2. J gave up 2 bases and V 0 bases, and 6 bases lay outside the gene matches. CDR1 DFQATT and CDR2 SNEGSKA come from the germline V gene (reference sequence). This CDR3 region has 15 residues. The CDR3 spells CSARDPGLEPYEQYF. In DNA, the CDR3 is TGCAGTGCTAGAGACCCGGGACTAGAACCCTACGAGCAGTACTTC.

This clonotype was counted between two and nine times. CDR3 DNA: TGCGCCAGCAGCTTCCTACAACGGGGCAGGAACACTGAAGCTTTCTTT. Protein: CASSFLQRGRNTEAFF. V is TRBV5-1 and J is TRBJ1-1, with a tentative D call TRBD1 (5 bases). This CDR3 is built from 16 residues. Germline lookup yields CDR1 SGHRS and CDR2 YFSETQ. V dropped 2 bases and J dropped 1 base, with 15 bases sitting between them.